This T cell receptor (beta chain) is drawn from a study of cytomegalovirus exposure and HLA in healthy donors. At the level of the study: Clustering assigned around 77% of the approximately 400 genotyped donors to the Caucasian-associated ancestry cluster.

The PCR had 60 Vbeta and 13 Jbeta primers. Libraries were prepared by immunoSEQ multiplex PCR; TCRdb keeps only in-frame clonotypes and omits some of them. There are 80,000 to 100,000 clones in the sample; around 74% occur only once, and about 7% lies in the top ten. In the case of this clone: At one end the junction does not follow the germline gene, possibly because of a read error.

Germline V CDR1 and CDR2: GTSNPN, SVGIG (reference sequence). This CDR3 spans 14 amino acids. The rearrangement links TRBV30 to TRBJ1-5, with no clear D. This clonotype was sampled from a man aged 45 to 65 in good health and CMV-seropositive. Sequences were obtained from PBMCs. The CDR3 DNA follows: TGTGCCTGGAGTGATGCGGGAAGGAATCAGCCCCAGAATTTT. Translated: CAWSDAGRNQPQNF. The full variable domain, its missing parts supplied by reference TRBV30 and TRBJ1-5, is SQTIHQWPATLVQPVGSPLSLECTVEGTSNPNLYWYRQAAGRGLQLLFYSVGIGQISSEVPQNLSASRPQDRQFILSSKKLLLSDSGFYLCAWSDAGRNQPQNFGDGTRLSIL.